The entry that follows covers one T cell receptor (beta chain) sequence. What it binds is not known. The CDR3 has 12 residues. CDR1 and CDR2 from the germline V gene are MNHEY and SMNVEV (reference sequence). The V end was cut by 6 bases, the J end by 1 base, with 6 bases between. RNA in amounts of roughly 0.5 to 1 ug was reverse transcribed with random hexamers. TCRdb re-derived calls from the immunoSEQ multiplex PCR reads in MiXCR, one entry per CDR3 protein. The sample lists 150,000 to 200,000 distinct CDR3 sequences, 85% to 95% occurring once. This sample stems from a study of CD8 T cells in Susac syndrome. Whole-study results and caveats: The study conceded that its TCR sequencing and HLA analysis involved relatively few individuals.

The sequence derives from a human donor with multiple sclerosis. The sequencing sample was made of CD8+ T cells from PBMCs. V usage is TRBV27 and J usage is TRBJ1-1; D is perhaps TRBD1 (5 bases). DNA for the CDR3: TGTGCCAGCAGGGGACCGAACACTGAAGCTTTCTTT. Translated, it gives CASRGPNTEAFF.